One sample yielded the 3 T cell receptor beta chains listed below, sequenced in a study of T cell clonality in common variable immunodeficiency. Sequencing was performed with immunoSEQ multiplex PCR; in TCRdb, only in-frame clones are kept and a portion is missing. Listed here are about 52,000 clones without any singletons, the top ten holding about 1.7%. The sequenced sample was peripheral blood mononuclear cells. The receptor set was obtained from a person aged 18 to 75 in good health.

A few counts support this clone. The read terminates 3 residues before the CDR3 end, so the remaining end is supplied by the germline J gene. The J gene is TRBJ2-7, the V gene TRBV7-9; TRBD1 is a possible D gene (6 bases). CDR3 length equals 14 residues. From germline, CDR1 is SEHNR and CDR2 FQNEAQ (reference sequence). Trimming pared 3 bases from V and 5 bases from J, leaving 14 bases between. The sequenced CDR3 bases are TGTGCCAGCAGCTTTTCAGTTGAGGGGGACGAG. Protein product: CASSFSVEGDE. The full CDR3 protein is CASSFSVEGDEQYF.

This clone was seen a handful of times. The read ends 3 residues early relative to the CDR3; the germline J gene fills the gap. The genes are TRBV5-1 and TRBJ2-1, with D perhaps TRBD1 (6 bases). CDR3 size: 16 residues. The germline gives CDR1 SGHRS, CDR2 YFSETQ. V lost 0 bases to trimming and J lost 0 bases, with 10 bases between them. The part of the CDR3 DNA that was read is TGCGCCAGCAGCTTGGCAGGGGCGAACTCCTACAATGAG. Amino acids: CASSLAGANSYNE. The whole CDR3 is CASSLAGANSYNEQFF.

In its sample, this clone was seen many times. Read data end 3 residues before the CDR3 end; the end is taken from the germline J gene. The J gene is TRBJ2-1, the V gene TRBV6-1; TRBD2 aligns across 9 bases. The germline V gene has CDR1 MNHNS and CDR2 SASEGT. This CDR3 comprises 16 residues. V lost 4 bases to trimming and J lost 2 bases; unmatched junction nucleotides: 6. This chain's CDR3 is CASSGGLASAYNEQFF. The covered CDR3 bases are TGTGCCAGCAGTGGAGGACTAGCGTCGGCCTACAATGAG.